This T cell receptor (beta chain) emerged from a study of Ad26.COV2.S vaccination and SARS-CoV-2 variants (dated by TCRdb to the early 2020s). For the wider study: Donors in the vaccine arm were drawn from COV1001, a multicentre, randomized, double-blind, placebo-controlled phase I-IIa trial testing Ad26.COV2.S in healthy adults. Ad26.COV2.S was administered intramuscularly at a dose of 5x10^10 or 1x10^11 viral particles, either as one shot or as two shots given 56 days apart. TCRbeta repertoire sequencing served as the tool for gauging how specific and how broad the SARS-CoV-2-reactive T cell receptors were following Ad26.COV2.S vaccination. A total of approximately 30 samples were included in the TCR-sequenced set, comprising some 20 Ad26.COV2.S vaccine recipients, 5 placebo recipients and 8 SARS-CoV-2 convalescent individuals. Trial participants were randomized into five groups of five, in which low-dose or high-dose Ad26.COV2.S was given once or twice, or placebo was given on both occasions. Investigators did not know the trial group allocation while performing experiments and assessing outcomes.

Overall results and qualifications from the work: According to the authors, total T cell responses may have been underestimated by the TCR breadth and depth analyses. Ad26.COV2.S recipients had higher spike-specific TCR breadth than placebo recipients (P = 0.0014). The study was not powered to compare responses between vaccine doses or regimens. Non-spike TCR breadth was comparable between vaccine and placebo recipients, consistent with the vaccine containing only spike. Substantial breadth of spike-specific CD8+ and CD4+ T cell responses was reported after vaccination.

A remark on this clone: Its antigen has not been determined. No quality values exist for individual bases; no much larger clone is one base distant.

V and J are truncated by 1 base and 4 bases respectively, leaving an intervening sequence of 16 bases. Its CDR3 holds 17 amino acids, cysteine through phenylalanine. The retained sequence is limited to the CDR3, 51 bases, with the frame set at the first base. The CDR1 and CDR2 encoded by the germline V gene are LGHNA and YSLEER. TCRbeta CDR3 regions were sequenced with the immunoSEQ Assay. After extraction, genomic DNA underwent amplification by bias-controlled multiplex PCR, followed by high-throughput sequencing. The authors' pipeline ran thus. To quantify the absolute abundance of each unique TCRbeta CDR3 region, sequences were collapsed and filtered. T cell fraction was estimated by normalizing TCRbeta template counts to usable DNA, with usable DNA measured through amplification of reference genes found in all nucleated cells. Repertoire TCRs were annotated as SARS-CoV-2-specific when V gene, CDR3 amino acid sequence and J gene were exactly matched to a known reactive TCR set. The reference SARS-CoV-2 TCR set was obtained from MIRA and was filtered for enrichment in COVID-19-positive ImmuneCODE repertoires, whereby public or cross-reactive TCRs were removed. Based on the MIRA antigens, annotated TCRs were further analysed at the level of specific ORF or position within ORF. Depth was the summed frequency of annotated unique rearrangements, while breadth was defined as annotated unique rearrangements over total unique productive rearrangements. Two-sided Wilcoxon rank-sum tests were used to compare TCR breadth between groups. The clones in this table, taken by TCRdb from immuneACCESS, are in-frame only. Not every clone is retained; where verified, under half of the shortfall comes from an unresolved V gene, and the cause of the rest is unknown. For V, J and clone size, that table is used; D and trimming come from the DNA. In all, the sample holds around 350,000 clones, and more than 75% of those were seen once. Of the sample, roughly 3.1% falls within the top ten clones.

The meaning of the sample's treatment or condition label: 19 received Ad26.COV2.S at low or high dose, single or two shots; about 5 received placebo; per-sample allocation not given. Repertoires of vaccine and placebo recipients were sequenced from samples collected on day 63 after the first injection. Cohort 1b enrolled 25 adults aged 18-55 years at a single site in Boston, USA, between 29 July and 7 August 2020. Ad26.COV2.S was a replication-incompetent adenovirus type 26 vector expressing a prefusion-stabilized SARS-CoV-2 spike protein from the original Wuhan strain. This specimen was peripheral blood, taken in a trial of Ad26.COV2.S vaccine versus placebo. Recombination connected TRBV4-3 to TRBJ2-2; the D call could be TRBD1 or TRBD2, with each sharing 6 bases. The sequence was collected from a person between 18 and 59 years old who received the Ad26.COV2.S COVID-19 vaccine or a placebo. At the DNA level, the sequence is TGCGCCAGCAGCCAAGTCGAGGGGGTGGAGGGCACCGGGGAGCTGTTTTTT. It specifies CASSQVEGVEGTGELFF.